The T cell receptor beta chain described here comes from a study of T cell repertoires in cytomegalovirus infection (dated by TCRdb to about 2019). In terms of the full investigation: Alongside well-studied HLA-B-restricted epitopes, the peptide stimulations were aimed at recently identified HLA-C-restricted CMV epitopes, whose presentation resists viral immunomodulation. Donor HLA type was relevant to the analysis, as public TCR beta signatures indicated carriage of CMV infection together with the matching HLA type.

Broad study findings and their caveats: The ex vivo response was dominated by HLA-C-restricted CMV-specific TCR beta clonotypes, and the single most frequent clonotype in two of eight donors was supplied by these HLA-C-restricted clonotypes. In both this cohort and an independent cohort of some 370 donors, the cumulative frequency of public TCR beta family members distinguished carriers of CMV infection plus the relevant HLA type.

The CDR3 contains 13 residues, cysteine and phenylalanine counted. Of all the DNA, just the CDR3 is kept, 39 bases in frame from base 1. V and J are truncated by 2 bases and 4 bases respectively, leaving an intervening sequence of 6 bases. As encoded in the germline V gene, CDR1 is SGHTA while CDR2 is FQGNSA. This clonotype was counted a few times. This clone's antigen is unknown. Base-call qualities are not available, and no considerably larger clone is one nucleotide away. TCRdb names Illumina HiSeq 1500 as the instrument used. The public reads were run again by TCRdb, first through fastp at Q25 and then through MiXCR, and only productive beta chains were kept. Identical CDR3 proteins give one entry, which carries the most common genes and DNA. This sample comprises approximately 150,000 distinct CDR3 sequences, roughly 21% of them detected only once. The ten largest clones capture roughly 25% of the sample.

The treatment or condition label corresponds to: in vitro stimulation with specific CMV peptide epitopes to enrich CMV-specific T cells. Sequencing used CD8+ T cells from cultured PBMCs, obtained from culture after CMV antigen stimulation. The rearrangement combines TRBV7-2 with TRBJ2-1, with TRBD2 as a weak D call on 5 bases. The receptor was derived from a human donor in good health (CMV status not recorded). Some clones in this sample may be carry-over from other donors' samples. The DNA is TGTGCCAGCAGCTTATGGGAGTACAATGAGCAGTTCTTC. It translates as CASSLWEYNEQFF.